This T cell receptor (beta chain) was profiled in a study of preoperative IRX-2 immunotherapy in early breast cancer. Details on this clone: One end of the junction varies from germline; a read error may be responsible.

Libraries were prepared by immunoSEQ multiplex PCR; TCRdb keeps only in-frame clonotypes and omits some of them. The sample has tens of thousands of clones; roughly nine tenths are singletons. Treatment: preoperative locoregional IRX-2 cytokine immunotherapy. Patients received preoperative, locoregional IRX-2 cytokine immunotherapy in a phase Ib study. The CDR3 is 15 amino acids. The germline gives CDR1 MNHGY, CDR2 SAAAGT. Material: tumor tissue, obtained after IRX-2 immunotherapy. This clonotype was sampled from a human donor with breast cancer. The chain links TRBV6-8 to TRBJ1-1, with a weak D call TRBD1 (5 bases). The CDR3 DNA reads TGTGCCATCAGTGGTACCGGGACTGCGAACACTGAAGCTTTCTTT. Its protein product is CAISGTGTANTEAFF.